Listed below are T cell receptor beta chains from one sample, sequenced in a study of molecular identifiers for immune sequencing clone quantification. TCRdb called the PCR reads again in MiXCR, with one record for every CDR3 protein. The sample carries around 460,000 distinct CDR3 sequences, about a fifth recorded once. Sequenced sample: naive CD8+ T cells from blood, with Jurkat cell RNA spiked in. These receptor sequences come from a human donor in good health. Some libraries in this study had Jurkat cell RNA spiked in. The CDR3 runs from the conserved cysteine through the conserved F or W. Fields, in order: clone size, J gene, D gene, V gene, CDR3 protein, CDR3 DNA. The D gene is left open where the match is weak. Rows may omit the clone size; those that give it use once, few, many or a size class.

>NA|TRBJ2-7|NA|TRBV6-1
CATVGGPEHEQYF
TGTGCCACCGTCGGGGGGCCGGAGCACGAGCAGTACTTC
>NA|TRBJ2-7|NA|TRBV6-2/TRBV6-3
CASSSHDTAGIKTYEQYF
TGTGCCAGCAGCTCTCACGATACCGCCGGGATCAAAACCTACGAGCAGTACTTC
>NA|TRBJ1-2|NA|TRBV12-3/TRBV12-4
CASSLIPGNYGYTF
TGTGCCAGCAGTTTAATTCCAGGAAACTATGGCTACACCTTC
>many|TRBJ1-6|NA|TRBV20-1
CSAGGDANNSPLHF
TGCAGTGCCGGAGGAGACGCTAATAATTCACCCCTCCACTTT
>NA|TRBJ2-1|NA|TRBV6-2/TRBV6-3
CATRPSSDNEQFF
TGTGCCACCCGCCCCTCCAGCGACAATGAGCAGTTCTTC
>NA|TRBJ1-1|TRBD1|TRBV4-3
CASSPWSGQGLTEAFF
TGCGCCAGCAGCCCTTGGTCGGGACAGGGCCTTACTGAAGCTTTCTTT
>many|TRBJ1-6|TRBD1|TRBV6-2/TRBV6-3
CASTPGTGPGSYNSPLHF
TGTGCCAGCACTCCCGGGACAGGCCCCGGCTCCTATAATTCACCCCTCCACTTT
>many|TRBJ2-7|NA|TRBV28
CASNDPGDEQYF
TGTGCCAGCAATGACCCCGGGGACGAGCAGTACTTC
>few|TRBJ1-2|NA|TRBV4-1
CASSQAEENYGYTF
TGCGCCAGCAGCCAAGCGGAGGAAAACTATGGCTACACCTTC
>few|TRBJ2-3|TRBD1|TRBV28
CASSVSRGRADTQYF
TGTGCCAGCAGTGTATCTAGGGGGCGGGCAGATACGCAGTATTTT
>NA|TRBJ1-1|NA|TRBV5-6
CASSLYFGGFTEAFF
TGTGCCAGCAGCTTGTATTTCGGGGGTTTCACTGAAGCTTTCTTT
>NA|TRBJ2-5|TRBD2|TRBV19
CASSIDLGSGGAEETQYF
TGTGCCAGTAGTATAGATCTAGGTAGCGGGGGGGCCGAAGAGACCCAGTACTTC
>many|TRBJ2-2|TRBD2|TRBV28
CASSIGTSGIAGELFF
TGTGCCAGCTCCATTGGGACTAGCGGGATAGCCGGGGAGCTGTTTTTT
>many|TRBJ2-4|NA|TRBV3-1
CASSQDLGNIQYF
TGTGCCAGCAGCCAAGATTTGGGGAACATTCAGTACTTC
>many|TRBJ2-7|TRBD2|TRBV5-6
CASSLATSGTLGEQYF
TGTGCCAGCAGCTTGGCCACTAGCGGAACCCTGGGGGAGCAGTACTTC
>few|TRBJ2-7|NA|TRBV7-9
CASSSFTGTMSYEQYF
TGTGCCAGCAGCAGCTTCACCGGGACAATGTCCTACGAGCAGTACTTC
>many|TRBJ2-4|NA|TRBV28
CASSTSWNPLAKNIQYF
TGTGCCAGCAGTACCTCCTGGAACCCTTTAGCCAAAAACATTCAGTACTTC
>many|TRBJ2-7|NA|TRBV11-2
CASSPRSGLKDEQYF
TGTGCCAGCAGCCCCCGCTCAGGGCTGAAGGACGAGCAGTACTTC
>NA|TRBJ2-5|TRBD1|TRBV18
CASTPAQGASSETQYF
TGTGCCAGCACACCAGCACAGGGGGCGAGTTCGGAGACCCAGTACTTC
>NA|TRBJ2-2|NA|TRBV12-5
CASGFSGVSLLTGELFF
TGTGCTAGTGGTTTTTCAGGGGTCTCTCTGTTGACCGGGGAGCTGTTTTTT
>NA|TRBJ2-5|NA|TRBV7-9
CASSLFGQETQYF
TGTGCCAGCAGCTTATTTGGACAAGAGACCCAGTACTTC
>many|TRBJ2-3|TRBD2|TRBV20-1
CSARVLAGVTDTQYF
TGCAGTGCTAGAGTCCTAGCGGGAGTTACAGATACGCAGTATTTT
>NA|TRBJ2-1|NA|TRBV4-1
CASSHLGNHGTALGDEQFF
TGCGCCAGCAGCCACCTGGGTAATCATGGGACCGCCTTAGGGGATGAGCAGTTCTTC
>NA|TRBJ2-1|TRBD2|TRBV6-5
CASRPAGTSGHNEQFF
TGTGCCAGCAGACCCGCCGGGACTAGCGGTCACAATGAGCAGTTCTTC
>NA|TRBJ2-7|TRBD2|TRBV28
CASTQTWREGPYEQYF
TGTGCCAGCACCCAAACATGGAGGGAGGGCCCCTACGAGCAGTACTTC
>NA|TRBJ2-3|NA|TRBV25-1
CASSVFGDTQYF
TGTGCCAGCAGTGTATTCGGAGATACGCAGTATTTT
>few|TRBJ2-7|TRBD1|TRBV27
CASSLTTGGYEQYF
TGTGCCAGCAGTTTAACTACAGGGGGCTACGAGCAGTACTTC
>NA|TRBJ2-3|TRBD2|TRBV12-3/TRBV12-4
CASRRLAGGLTDTQYF
TGTGCCAGCAGGAGACTAGCGGGGGGTCTCACAGATACGCAGTATTTT
>few|TRBJ2-1|TRBD2|TRBV9
CASSVAGGGPYEQFF
TGTGCCAGCAGCGTAGCGGGAGGGGGACCCTATGAGCAGTTCTTC
>few|TRBJ2-7|TRBD1|TRBV7-9
CASSLPGTGESSYEQYF
TGTGCCAGCAGCTTACCTGGGACAGGGGAAAGCTCCTACGAGCAGTACTTC
>NA|TRBJ1-4|NA|TRBV4-3
CVSSQEVIGEKLFF
TGCGTCAGCAGCCAAGAAGTCATCGGTGAAAAACTGTTTTTT
>many|TRBJ1-1|NA|TRBV7-9
CASSHSIQGWEDTEAFF
TGTGCCAGCAGCCACTCGATACAGGGCTGGGAAGACACTGAAGCTTTCTTT
>many|TRBJ1-1|NA|TRBV4-3
CASSQDGGENTEAFF
TGCGCCAGCAGCCAAGACGGCGGAGAGAACACTGAAGCTTTCTTT
>NA|TRBJ2-2|NA|TRBV12-3/TRBV12-4
CASMAGPNTGELFF
TGTGCCAGCATGGCAGGGCCGAACACCGGGGAGCTGTTTTTT
>few|TRBJ2-6|NA|TRBV4-3
CASSQEEPGVLSGANVLTF
TGCGCCAGCAGCCAAGAGGAGCCGGGAGTTTTAAGCGGGGCCAACGTCCTGACTTTC
>many|TRBJ2-7|NA|TRBV5-1
CASSFVGQNYEQYF
TGCGCCAGCAGCTTCGTGGGACAAAACTACGAGCAGTACTTC
>few|TRBJ1-1|NA|TRBV12-3/TRBV12-4
CASSFGGAYTEAFF
TGTGCCAGCAGTTTTGGTGGGGCTTACACTGAAGCTTTCTTT
>NA|TRBJ1-6|NA|TRBV28
CASSQRQSNSPPLHF
TGTGCCAGCAGTCAACGACAGAGCAATTCCCCACCCCTCCACTTT
>many|TRBJ2-2|TRBD2|TRBV9
CASSVATTSGSAGELFF
TGTGCCAGCAGCGTAGCTACGACTAGCGGGAGTGCCGGGGAGCTGTTTTTT
>few|TRBJ2-3|NA|TRBV11-2
CASSLVGSRVGDTQYF
TGTGCCAGCAGCTTAGTGGGAAGCCGTGTCGGAGATACGCAGTATTTT
>NA|TRBJ2-7|NA|TRBV20-1
CSVWWGGSYEQYF
TGCAGTGTTTGGTGGGGGGGCAGCTACGAGCAGTACTTC
>few|TRBJ1-6|NA|TRBV13
CASSLEAGLNSPLHF
TGTGCCAGCAGCTTAGAAGCAGGGTTGAATTCACCCCTCCACTTT
>many|TRBJ2-7|NA|TRBV5-1
CASSPTEYYEQYF
TGCGCCAGCAGTCCGACAGAGTACTACGAGCAGTACTTC
>NA|TRBJ1-1|NA|TRBV6-2/TRBV6-3
CASSCAGINTEAFF
TGTGCCAGCAGTTGCGCGGGGATCAACACTGAAGCTTTCTTT
>few|TRBJ2-5|NA|TRBV13
CASRDWGRTQETQYF
TGTGCCAGCAGAGACTGGGGTAGAACCCAAGAGACCCAGTACTTC
>few|TRBJ2-7|NA|TRBV9
CASSVAAFVAAPYEQYF
TGTGCCAGCAGCGTAGCCGCTTTTGTAGCGGCGCCCTACGAGCAGTACTTC
>NA|TRBJ2-7|NA|TRBV13
CASSLGLKGGAFGDEQYF
TGTGCCAGCAGCTTAGGCCTAAAGGGGGGGGCCTTCGGGGACGAGCAGTACTTC
>many|TRBJ2-7|NA|TRBV4-3
CASSPGRIYEQYF
TGCGCCAGCAGCCCCGGACGGATCTACGAGCAGTACTTC
>few|TRBJ2-2|NA|TRBV30
CACDRPGELFF
TGTGCCTGTGATCGTCCCGGGGAGCTGTTTTTT
>many|TRBJ1-5|TRBD1|TRBV6-5
CASPGELAIGQAGKGGNQPQHF
TGTGCCAGCCCCGGTGAGTTGGCCATCGGACAGGCGGGCAAAGGGGGCAATCAGCCCCAGCATTTT
>NA|TRBJ2-1|TRBD2|TRBV20-1
CSAEGLAGSEQFF
TGCAGTGCTGAGGGACTAGCGGGAAGTGAGCAGTTCTTC
>NA|TRBJ2-1|TRBD2|TRBV28
CASSSPGLAGMYNEQFF
TGTGCCAGCAGTTCGCCAGGACTAGCGGGAATGTACAATGAGCAGTTCTTC
>few|TRBJ2-1|NA|TRBV9
CASSVSLAYNEQFF
TGTGCCAGCAGCGTATCCCTTGCCTACAATGAGCAGTTCTTC
>NA|TRBJ2-3|TRBD1|TRBV5-6
CASSFRTGSQYF
TGTGCCAGCAGCTTCCGGACAGGATCCCAGTATTTT
>few|TRBJ2-7|NA|TRBV2
CASSYSGQPSYEQYF
TGTGCCAGCTCCTACTCCGGGCAGCCCTCCTACGAGCAGTACTTC
>few|TRBJ2-7|TRBD2|TRBV20-1
CSARDASGILPAVLLSF
TGCAGTGCTAGAGATGCTAGCGGGATCCTTCCCGCCGTACTACTTTCCTTC